This T cell receptor beta chain comes out of a study of cytomegalovirus exposure and HLA in healthy donors. Study-wide points: Later genetic work tied a missense DCLRE1C variant to beta-chain V and J trimming. The classifier, whose performance was assessed in both the original and validation cohorts, reportedly diagnosed cytomegalovirus status with high specificity and sensitivity. In all likelihood, a cluster of highly shared sequence variants was a sequencing artifact. Immune exposure data for these donors was limited to CMV serostatus.

As regards this clone: Its specificity is not known.

Primers: 60 Vbeta forward and 13 Jbeta reverse. Measured with immunoSEQ multiplex PCR; TCRdb has only the in-frame clones, and not every one. The data show about 190,000 clones, just under 80% seen once. The germline CDR1 and CDR2 sequences are MNHNY and SVGAGI (reference sequence). The CDR3 covers 14 residues. J lost 3 bases, V lost 3 bases, and 5 bases had no gene match. The clonotype was recovered from a woman aged 30 to 39 in good health and CMV-seropositive. V gene TRBV6-6 combines with J gene TRBJ2-7, with 7 nucleotides matching TRBD2. Sequences were obtained from PBMCs. The chain's CDR3 is CASSYATGGYEQYF. The CDR3 DNA sequence: TGTGCCAGCAGTTATGCCACGGGAGGCTACGAGCAGTACTTC.